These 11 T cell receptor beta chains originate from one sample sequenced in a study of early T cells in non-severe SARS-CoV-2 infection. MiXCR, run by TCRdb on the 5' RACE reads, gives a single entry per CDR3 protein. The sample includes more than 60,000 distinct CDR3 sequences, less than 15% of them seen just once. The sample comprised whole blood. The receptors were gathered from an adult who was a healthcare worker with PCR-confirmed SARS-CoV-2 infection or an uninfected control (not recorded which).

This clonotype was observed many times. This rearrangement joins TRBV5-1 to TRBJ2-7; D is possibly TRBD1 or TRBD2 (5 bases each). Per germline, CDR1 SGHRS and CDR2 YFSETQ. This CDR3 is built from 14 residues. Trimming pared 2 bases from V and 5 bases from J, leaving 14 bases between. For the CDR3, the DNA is TGCGCCAGCAGCTTCCGGGACCCTGAGAACGAGCAGTACTTC. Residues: CASSFRDPENEQYF.

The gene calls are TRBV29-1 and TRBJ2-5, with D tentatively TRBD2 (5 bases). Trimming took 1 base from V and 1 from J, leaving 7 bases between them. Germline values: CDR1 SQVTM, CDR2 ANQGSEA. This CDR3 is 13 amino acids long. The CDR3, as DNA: TGCAGCGTTGAAGGAGGGCTCCAAGAGACCCAGTACTTC. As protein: CSVEGGLQETQYF.

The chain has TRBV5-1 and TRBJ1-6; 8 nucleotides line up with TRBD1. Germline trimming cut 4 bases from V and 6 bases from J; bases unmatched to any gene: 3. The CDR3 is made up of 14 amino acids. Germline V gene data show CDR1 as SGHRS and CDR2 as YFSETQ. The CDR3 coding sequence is TGCGCCAGCAGCCCGGGACAGGTTAATTCACCCCTCCACTTT. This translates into CASSPGQVNSPLHF.

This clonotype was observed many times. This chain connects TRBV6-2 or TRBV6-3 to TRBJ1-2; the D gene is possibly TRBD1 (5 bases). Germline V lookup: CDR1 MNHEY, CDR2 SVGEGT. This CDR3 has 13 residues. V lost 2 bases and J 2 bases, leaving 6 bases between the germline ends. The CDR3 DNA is TGTGCCAGCAGTTACAGACAGAACTATGGCTACACCTTC. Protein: CASSYRQNYGYTF.

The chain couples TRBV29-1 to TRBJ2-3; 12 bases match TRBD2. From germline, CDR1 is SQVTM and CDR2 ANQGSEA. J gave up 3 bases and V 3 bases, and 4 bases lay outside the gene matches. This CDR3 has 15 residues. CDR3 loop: CSVETSGSRTDTQYF. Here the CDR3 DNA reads TGCAGCGTTGAGACTAGCGGGAGTCGGACAGATACGCAGTATTTT.

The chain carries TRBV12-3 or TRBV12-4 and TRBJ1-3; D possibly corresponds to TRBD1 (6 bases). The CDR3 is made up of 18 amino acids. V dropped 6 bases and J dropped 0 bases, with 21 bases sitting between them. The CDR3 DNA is TGTGCCAGCAGATACAGGGCTAGAGCGAGTGGCTCTGGAAACACCATATATTTT. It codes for CASRYRARASGSGNTIYF.

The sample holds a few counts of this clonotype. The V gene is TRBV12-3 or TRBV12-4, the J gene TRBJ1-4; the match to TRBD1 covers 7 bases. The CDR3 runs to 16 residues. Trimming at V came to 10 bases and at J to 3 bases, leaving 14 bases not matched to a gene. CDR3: CATNRGGGLANEKLFF. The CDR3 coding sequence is TGTGCCACCAACAGGGGAGGAGGTTTGGCTAATGAAAAACTGTTTTTT.

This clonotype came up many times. CDR3: CASSLEAIWRTEQFF. In DNA, the CDR3 is TGTGCCAGCAGCCTCGAAGCTATTTGGCGTACTGAGCAGTTCTTC. The V call is TRBV3-1, the J call TRBJ2-1; no clear D. Deletions cut 4 bases from V and 9 bases from J, with 19 bases between. The CDR3 is 15 amino acids. Germline V gene data show CDR1 as LGHDT and CDR2 as YNNKEL (reference sequence).

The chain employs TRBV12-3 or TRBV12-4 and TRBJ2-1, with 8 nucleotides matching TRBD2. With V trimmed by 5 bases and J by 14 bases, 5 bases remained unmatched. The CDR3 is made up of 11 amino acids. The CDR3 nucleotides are TGTGCCAGCAGTCGAGGGACTAGGGAGTTCTTC. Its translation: CASSRGTREFF.

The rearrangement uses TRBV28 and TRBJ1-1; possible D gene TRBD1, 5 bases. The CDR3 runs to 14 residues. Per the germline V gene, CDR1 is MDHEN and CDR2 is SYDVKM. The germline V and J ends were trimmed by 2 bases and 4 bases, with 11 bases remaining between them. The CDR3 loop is CASSLIKGSTEAFF. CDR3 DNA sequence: TGTGCCAGCAGTTTAATCAAGGGGTCCACTGAAGCTTTCTTT.

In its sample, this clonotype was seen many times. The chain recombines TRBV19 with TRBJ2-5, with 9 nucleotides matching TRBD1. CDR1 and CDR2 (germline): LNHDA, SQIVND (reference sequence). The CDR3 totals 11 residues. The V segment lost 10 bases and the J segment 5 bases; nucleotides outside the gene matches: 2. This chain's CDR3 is CATGQGETQYF. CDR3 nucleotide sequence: TGTGCCACTGGACAGGGGGAGACCCAGTACTTC.